The 28 T cell receptor beta chains listed next were all sequenced from one sample in a study of shared clonotypes between healthy human individuals. The protocol was immunoSEQ multiplex PCR, while the TCRdb copy is restricted to in-frame clones and leaves out a portion. The data hold about 980,000 clones, with roughly 72% observed a single time. The sequenced sample consisted of memory CD4+ T cells sorted from blood. Subset in this sample: CD45RA-negative fraction. The receptors here all came from a young man in good health.

This chain links TRBV6-5 with TRBJ1-6; D is unresolved. The CDR3 runs 13 residues. In germline, CDR1 is MNHEY, CDR2 SVGAGI. Trimming removed 4 bases at V and 10 bases at J, with 11 bases between. CDR3 sequence: CASSSLGKSPLHF. The CDR3 DNA is TGTGCCAGCAGTTCGTTGGGGAAATCACCCCTCCACTTT.

This clone appeared a single time. The rearrangement joins TRBV7-3 to TRBJ2-5; D is tentatively TRBD1 or TRBD2 (5 bases each). The length of the CDR3 is 15 residues. Germline V gives CDR1 SGHTA, CDR2 FQGTGA. Trimming shortened V by 5 bases and J by 3 bases, and 16 bases separated the two germline ends. The CDR3 coding sequence is TGTGCCAGCAGCCGAGAGGGCGTGGGGGAAGAGACCCAGTACTTC. It translates to CASSREGVGEETQYF.

The CDR3 is CASSSAGGYTF. CDR3 coding DNA: TGTGCCAGCAGCTCGGCGGGTGGCTACACCTTC. The chain recombines TRBV7-9 with TRBJ1-2; no clear D gene. Germline V CDR1 and CDR2: SEHNR, FQNEAQ (reference sequence). The CDR3 loop spans 11 amino acids. V dropped 4 bases and J dropped 7 bases, with 7 bases sitting between them. The whole variable domain, remainder taken from reference TRBV7-9 and TRBJ1-2, is DTGVSQNPRHKITKRGQNVTFRCDPISEHNRLYWYRQTLGQGPEFLTYFQNEAQLEKSRLLSDRFSAERPKGSFSTLEIQRTEQGDSAMYLCASSSAGGYTFGSGTRLTVV.

The CDR3 spells CASSFRSGEGEQFF. DNA of the CDR3: TGTGCCAGCAGCTTTAGGAGCGGGGAGGGTGAGCAGTTCTTC. The chain combines TRBV7-9 with TRBJ2-1, with 7 nucleotides matching TRBD2. Germline V gives CDR1 SEHNR, CDR2 FQNEAQ (reference sequence). V dropped 3 bases and J dropped 9; count of bases not matched to a gene: 8. There are 14 residues in the CDR3.

The rearrangement joins TRBV4-3 to TRBJ2-3; D remains unclear. The germline CDR1 and CDR2 sequences are LGHNA and YSLEER. The CDR3 runs 14 residues. Trimming shortened V by 0 bases and J by 3 bases, and 7 bases separated the two germline ends. The CDR3 is CASSQDGKTDTQYF. In nucleotides, the CDR3 is TGCGCCAGCAGCCAAGATGGGAAGACAGATACGCAGTATTTT.

This chain connects TRBV6-5 to TRBJ2-1; D unresolved. In germline, CDR1 is MNHEY, CDR2 SVGAGI. The V and J ends lost 8 bases and 6 bases respectively, with 11 bases between them. This CDR3 is built from 12 residues. The CDR3 region has the DNA TGTGCCAGCTTCGACTTTTTCAATGAGCAGTTCTTC. Amino acid sequence: CASFDFFNEQFF.

About this clone: This may arise from a read error, as a much more abundant clone is one base away. The sample has other DNA sequences that encode this CDR3 too. V gene TRBV30 combines with J gene TRBJ2-7; no clear D. The CDR3 length is 11 residues. With 5 bases removed from V and 1 base from J, the gap between germline ends came to 6 bases. The germline gives CDR1 GTSNPN, CDR2 SVGIG (reference sequence). This CDR3 reads CAWAESYEQYF. In DNA form, the CDR3 reads TGTGCCTGGGCGGAGTCCTACGAGCAGTACTTC.

The V gene is TRBV7-2, the J gene TRBJ2-2, with TRBD2 matching 9 bases. Germline CDR1 reads SGHTA; CDR2 reads FQGNSA. With V trimmed by 1 base and J by 4 bases, 4 bases remained unmatched. CDR3 size: 16 residues. The CDR3 here is CASSLGLAASTGELFF. The CDR3 nucleotides read TGTGCCAGCAGCTTAGGACTAGCGGCGAGCACCGGGGAGCTGTTTTTT.

The rearrangement joins TRBV5-1 to TRBJ2-5; D is perhaps TRBD1 or TRBD2 (5 bases each). Trimming took off 4 bases at V and 5 bases at J, with 21 bases between the two ends. Germline values: CDR1 SGHRS, CDR2 YFSETQ. The CDR3 consists of 16 residues. The DNA of the CDR3 is TGCGCCAGCAGCGGAGTAGGGACCAGCTCAACTGAGACCCAGTACTTC. Translation gives CASSGVGTSSTETQYF.

Only a few counts were recorded for this clone. This sequence joins TRBV30 and TRBJ2-1; 8 positions agree with TRBD1. This CDR3 comprises 14 residues. V lost 3 bases, J lost 7 bases, and 8 bases stayed unmatched. Looked up from germline, CDR1 is GTSNPN and CDR2 is SVGIG (reference sequence). The CDR3, as DNA: TGTGCCTGGAGGGCCGGGACAGGATGGAATGAGCAGTTCTTC. Protein product: CAWRAGTGWNEQFF.

CDR3: CASSLGGGRGRETQYF. The CDR3 coding sequence is TGCGCCAGCAGCTTGGGTGGCGGGAGAGGTCGGGAGACCCAGTACTTC. The gene calls are TRBV5-1 and TRBJ2-5; TRBD2 agrees at 7 bases. CDR1 is SGHRS and CDR2 is YFSETQ in the germline V gene. Trimming removed 0 bases from V and 5 bases from J; junction bases left unmatched: 10. The CDR3 is 16 amino acids.

A note on this clone: In the same sample, other DNA sequences code for this CDR3. The chain employs TRBV30 and TRBJ2-7; a weak D match, TRBD2 (6 bases). The CDR3 contains 14 residues. Per germline, CDR1 GTSNPN and CDR2 SVGIG (reference sequence). V was clipped by 0 bases and J by 0 bases, with 9 bases between them. CDR3 DNA sequence: TGTGCCTGGAGTGTCGGAGGGAGCTCCTACGAGCAGTACTTC. This sequence encodes CAWSVGGSSYEQYF.

This clone was detected only once. This sequence joins TRBV30 and TRBJ2-1; TRBD1 might be the D (5 bases). CDR1 and CDR2 (germline): GTSNPN, SVGIG (reference sequence). Trimming shortened V by 1 base and J by 8 bases, and 18 bases separated the two germline ends. The CDR3 extends over 15 amino acids. In DNA, the CDR3 is TGTGCCTGGAGTGGGACAACCCCGAATCGGTATGAGCAGTTCTTC. Translated: CAWSGTTPNRYEQFF.

This clone showed up just a few times. The chain combines TRBV25-1 with TRBJ1-6; D remains unclear. The V end was cut by 6 bases, the J end by 9 bases, with 9 bases between. Germline assignment: CDR1 MGHDK and CDR2 SYGVNS. The CDR3 is 12 amino acids. The CDR3 DNA sequence: TGTGCCAGCAGCCAGGCCGCTTCACCCCTCCACTTT. The encoded protein is CASSQAASPLHF.

DNA for the CDR3: TGTGCCAGCTCTCTAGCGGGGGGCGGCACAGATACGCAGTATTTT. Translation gives CASSLAGGGTDTQYF. This sequence joins TRBV27 and TRBJ2-3; 11 nucleotides match TRBD2. Germline V gene data show CDR1 as MNHEY and CDR2 as SMNVEV (reference sequence). With 8 bases clipped from V and 1 base from J, the junction kept 5 bases outside the gene matches. The CDR3 spans 15 residues.

This chain uses TRBV18 with TRBJ2-3; D is undetermined. Germline V gene data show CDR1 as KGHSH and CDR2 as LQKENI. The CDR3 consists of 14 residues. V lost 3 bases, J lost 3 bases, and 10 bases lay in between. CDR3 in amino acids: CASSPGTQTDTQYF. In DNA form, the CDR3 reads TGTGCCAGCTCACCGGGTACACAGACAGATACGCAGTATTTT.

This clone was seen a few times. V is TRBV10-3 and J is TRBJ2-4; a weak D match, TRBD1 (5 bases). The germline gives CDR1 ENHRY, CDR2 SYGVKD. The CDR3 consists of 14 residues. V was clipped by 10 bases and J by 2 bases, with 15 bases between them. CDR3 in amino acids: CATKGNTSKNIQYF. CDR3 bases: TGTGCCACGAAGGGGAATACGTCCAAAAACATTCAGTACTTC.

This chain uses TRBV5-7 with TRBJ2-2; D not resolved. TRBV5-7 is sorted into the ORF group, with uncertain function. CDR3 length: 11 amino acids. V gave up 0 bases and J gave up 6 bases, with 0 bases separating them. In DNA, the CDR3 is TGTGCCAGCAGCTTGGCCGGGGAGCTGTTTTTT. It yields the protein CASSLAGELFF.

The rearrangement joins TRBV10-1 to TRBJ1-4; a possible D gene is TRBD1 (6 bases). V was shortened by 6 bases and J by 6 bases, with 14 bases between the two germline ends. Germline CDR1 WNHNN, CDR2 SYGVQD (reference sequence). The CDR3 runs 14 residues. The CDR3 reads CASSSGGLDEKLFF. The CDR3 DNA is TGCGCCAGCAGCTCGGGGGGGCTGGATGAAAAACTGTTTTTT.

This chain connects TRBV2 to TRBJ2-2, with D unresolved. This CDR3 has 15 amino acids. Germline CDR1 reads SNHLY; CDR2 reads FYNNEI. Trimming pared 7 bases from V and 0 bases from J, leaving 12 bases between. This CDR3 reads CASTNLGSNTGELFF. In DNA, the CDR3 is TGTGCCAGCACCAACCTGGGATCGAACACCGGGGAGCTGTTTTTT.

The J gene is TRBJ1-1, the V gene TRBV7-9; D unresolved. V was cut by 5 bases and J by 1 base, with 17 bases left in between. This CDR3 comprises 16 residues. Germline lookup yields CDR1 SEHNR and CDR2 FQNEAQ (reference sequence). The CDR3 loop is CASSQDWGVTNTEAFF. The CDR3 nucleotides read TGTGCCAGCAGCCAAGATTGGGGAGTTACGAACACTGAAGCTTTCTTT. Filled out from reference TRBV7-9 and TRBJ1-1, the complete variable domain reads DTGVSQNPRHKITKRGQNVTFRCDPISEHNRLYWYRQTLGQGPEFLTYFQNEAQLEKSRLLSDRFSAERPKGSFSTLEIQRTEQGDSAMYLCASSQDWGVTNTEAFFGQGTRLTVV.

In its sample, this clone was seen many times. This chain joins TRBV10-3 and TRBJ2-2; D not resolved. Germline V gene data show CDR1 as ENHRY and CDR2 as SYGVKD. V dropped 8 bases and J dropped 1 base, with 2 bases sitting between them. This CDR3 region has 11 residues. In DNA, the CDR3 is TGTGCCATCGAGAACACCGGGGAGCTGTTTTTT. This encodes CAIENTGELFF.

CDR3 DNA: TGTGCCAGCAGTTTCTACGGGACTAGCGGGACTAACTACGAGCAGTACTTC. As protein: CASSFYGTSGTNYEQYF. This chain links TRBV27 with TRBJ2-7; TRBD2 agrees at 13 bases. CDR1 and CDR2 (germline): MNHEY, SMNVEV (reference sequence). This CDR3 spans 17 amino acids. J was trimmed by 3 bases and V by 3 bases; bases with no gene match: 8.

CDR3 protein: CASRLGLNQPQHF. CDR3 bases: TGTGCCAGCAGGCTCGGCCTTAATCAGCCCCAGCATTTT. The chain uses TRBV6-5 and TRBJ1-5; D gene unclear. Germline V gene sequence: CDR1 MNHEY, CDR2 SVGAGI. V was trimmed by 6 bases and J by 4 bases, leaving 10 bases between them. The CDR3 has 13 residues.

Here the CDR3 reads CASSQGFNSPLHF. For the CDR3, the DNA is TGTGCCAGCAGCCAGGGGTTCAATTCACCCCTCCACTTT. The V and J genes are TRBV28 and TRBJ1-6, with D perhaps TRBD1 (6 bases). The CDR3 has 13 amino acids. Trimming took 6 bases from V and 7 from J, leaving 10 bases between them. Germline lookup yields CDR1 MDHEN and CDR2 SYDVKM. The whole variable domain, filled in from reference TRBV28 and TRBJ1-6, reads DVKVTQSSRYLVKRTGEKVFLECVQDMDHENMFWYRQDPGLGLRLIYFSYDVKMKEKGDIPEGYSVSREKKERFSLILESASTNQTSMYLCASSQGFNSPLHFGNGTRLTVT.

The chain joins TRBV18 to TRBJ1-1; D is uncertain. The CDR3 extends over 13 amino acids. Looked up from germline, CDR1 is KGHSH and CDR2 is LQKENI. The V end was cut by 3 bases, the J end by 1 base, with 6 bases between. CDR3 protein: CASSPHGNTEAFF. CDR3 sequence (DNA): TGTGCCAGCTCACCGCACGGGAACACTGAAGCTTTCTTT.

This clone showed up just a few times. V is TRBV4-2 and J is TRBJ2-3, with D perhaps TRBD2 (6 bases). Trimming took off 3 bases at V and 6 bases at J, with 16 bases between the two ends. The germline CDR1 and CDR2 sequences are LGHNA and YNFKEQ. The CDR3 consists of 15 residues. Here the CDR3 DNA reads TGTGCCAGCAGCCACGGGACTGGTGGGACCGATACGCAGTATTTT. As protein: CASSHGTGGTDTQYF.

The V and J genes are TRBV5-4 and TRBJ2-7; D call uncertain. Trimming cost V 3 bases and J 2 bases, with 9 bases left between them. Germline values: CDR1 SGHNT, CDR2 YYREEE (reference sequence). The CDR3 contains 13 residues. CDR3 nucleotide sequence: TGTGCCAGCAGCTCTCAAATTACCTACGAGCAGTACTTC. Its translation is CASSSQITYEQYF.